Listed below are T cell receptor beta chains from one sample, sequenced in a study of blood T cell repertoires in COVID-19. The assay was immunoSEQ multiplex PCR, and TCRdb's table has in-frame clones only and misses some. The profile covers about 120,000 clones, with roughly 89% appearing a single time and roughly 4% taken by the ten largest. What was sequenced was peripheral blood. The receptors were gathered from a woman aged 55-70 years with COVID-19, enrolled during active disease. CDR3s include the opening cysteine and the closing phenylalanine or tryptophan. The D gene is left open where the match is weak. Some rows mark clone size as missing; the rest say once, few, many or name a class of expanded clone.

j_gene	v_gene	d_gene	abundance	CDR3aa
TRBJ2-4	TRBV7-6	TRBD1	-	CATKTWRQGCDIQYF
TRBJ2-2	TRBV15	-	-	CATSRRRYLGLGPGELFF
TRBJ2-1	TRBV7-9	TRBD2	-	CASSIEGRTSEEQFF
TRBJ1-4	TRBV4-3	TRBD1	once	CASSQVRGQALEKLFF
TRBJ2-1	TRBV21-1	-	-	CASSKALGTGSIKSSYNEQFF
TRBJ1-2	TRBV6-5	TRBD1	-	CASDVPGTGNYGYTF
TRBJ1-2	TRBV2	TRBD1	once	CASRRGAGGAFYGYTF
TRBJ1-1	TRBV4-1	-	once	CASSARGYNTEAFF
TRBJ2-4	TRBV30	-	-	CAWSALAKNIQYF
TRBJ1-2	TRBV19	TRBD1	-	CASTLQGASKHGYTF
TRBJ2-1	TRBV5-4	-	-	CASSLAVTEQFF
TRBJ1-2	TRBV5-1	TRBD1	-	CASSLGTGGIYGYTF
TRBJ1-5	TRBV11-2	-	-	CASSSSRGGQPQHF
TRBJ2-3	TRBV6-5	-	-	CASSPGNTADTQYF
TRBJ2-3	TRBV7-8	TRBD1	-	CASSLTGGGWDTQYF
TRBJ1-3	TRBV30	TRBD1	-	CAWSSPDRGSGNTIYF
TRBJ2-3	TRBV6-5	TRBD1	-	CASRLQGWATDTQYF
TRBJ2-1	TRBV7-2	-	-	CASSLNREPGNEQFF
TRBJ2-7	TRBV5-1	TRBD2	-	CASSLAGGPYEQYF
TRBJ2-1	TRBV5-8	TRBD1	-	CASSLSEGDRGHNEQFF
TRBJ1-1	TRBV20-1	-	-	CSGMRTEAFF
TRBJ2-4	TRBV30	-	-	CAWSAVAKNIQYF
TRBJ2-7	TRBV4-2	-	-	CASSQDLGASEQYF
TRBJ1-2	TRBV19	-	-	CASSRPGRSDYGYTF
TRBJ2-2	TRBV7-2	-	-	CASSLRQPNTGELFF
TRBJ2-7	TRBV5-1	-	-	CASSSRYEQYF
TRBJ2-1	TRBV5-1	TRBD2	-	CASSDGTRPYNEQFF
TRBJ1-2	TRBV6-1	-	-	CASSEAHSLGYTF
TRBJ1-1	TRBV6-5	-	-	CASSTGSSEAFF
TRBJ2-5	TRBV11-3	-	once	CASSLGLGEKETQYF
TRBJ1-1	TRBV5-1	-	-	CASSLVVGERRETEAFF
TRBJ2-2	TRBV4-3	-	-	CASSRGPTTGELFF
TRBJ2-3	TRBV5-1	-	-	CASKVTNLPTDTQYF
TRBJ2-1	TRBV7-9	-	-	CASSFGRDRGEQFF
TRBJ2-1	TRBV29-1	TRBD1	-	CSAGGTGQTVYNEQFF